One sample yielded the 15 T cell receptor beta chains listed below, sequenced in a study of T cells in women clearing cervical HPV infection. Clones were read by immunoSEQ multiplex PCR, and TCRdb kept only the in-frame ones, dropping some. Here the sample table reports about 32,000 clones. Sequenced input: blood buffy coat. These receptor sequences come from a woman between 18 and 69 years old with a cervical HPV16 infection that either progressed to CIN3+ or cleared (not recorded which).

This CDR3 is CSVAGGTQETQYF. CDR3 DNA (partial): TGCAGCGTTGCCGGGGGGACCCAAGAGACC. This chain links TRBV29-1 with TRBJ2-5, with 7 bases that match TRBD2. The read gets to within 3 residues of the CDR3 end, and the germline J gene fills in the rest. The CDR3 runs to 13 residues. Germline V gives CDR1 SQVTM, CDR2 ANQGSEA. The V segment lost 4 bases and the J segment 1 base; nucleotides outside the gene matches: 3.

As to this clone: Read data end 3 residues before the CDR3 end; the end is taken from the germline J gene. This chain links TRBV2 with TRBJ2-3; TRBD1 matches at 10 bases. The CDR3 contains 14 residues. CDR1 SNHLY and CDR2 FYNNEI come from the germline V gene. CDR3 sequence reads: CASRATGGEETQYF. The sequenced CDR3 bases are TGTGCCAGCCGTGCGACAGGGGGCGAAGAGACG. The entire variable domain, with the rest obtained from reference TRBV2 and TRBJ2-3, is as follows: EPEVTQTPSHQVTQMGQEVILRCVPISNHLYFYWYRQILGQKVEFLVSFYNNEISEKSEIFDDQFSVERPDGSNFTLKIRSTKLEDSAMYFCASRATGGEETQYFGPGTRLTVL.

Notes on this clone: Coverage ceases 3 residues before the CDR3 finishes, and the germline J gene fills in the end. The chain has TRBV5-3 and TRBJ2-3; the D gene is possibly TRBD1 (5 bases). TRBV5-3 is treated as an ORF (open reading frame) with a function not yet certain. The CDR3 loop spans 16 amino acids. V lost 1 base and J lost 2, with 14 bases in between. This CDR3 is CARSLRERGLTDTQYF. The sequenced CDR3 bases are TGTGCCAGAAGCTTGAGGGAAAGGGGCCTCACAGATACG.

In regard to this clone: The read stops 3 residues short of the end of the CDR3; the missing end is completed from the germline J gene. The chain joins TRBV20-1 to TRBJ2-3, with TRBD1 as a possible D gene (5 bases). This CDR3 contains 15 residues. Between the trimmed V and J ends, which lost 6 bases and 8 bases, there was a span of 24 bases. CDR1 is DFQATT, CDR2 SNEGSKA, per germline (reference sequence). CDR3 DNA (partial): TGCAGTGCAAAGAGGCAGGGTCAAGTATCAGGTACG. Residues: CSAKRQGQVSGT. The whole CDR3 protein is CSAKRQGQVSGTQYF.

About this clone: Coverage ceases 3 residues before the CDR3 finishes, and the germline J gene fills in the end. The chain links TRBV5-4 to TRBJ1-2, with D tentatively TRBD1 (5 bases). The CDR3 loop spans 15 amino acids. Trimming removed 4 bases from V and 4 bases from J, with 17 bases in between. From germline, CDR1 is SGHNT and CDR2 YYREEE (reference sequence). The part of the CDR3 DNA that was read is TGTGCCAGCAGCCTGACCTCGGGGGGAAGCTATGGC. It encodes CASSLTSGGSYG. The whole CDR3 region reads CASSLTSGGSYGYTF.

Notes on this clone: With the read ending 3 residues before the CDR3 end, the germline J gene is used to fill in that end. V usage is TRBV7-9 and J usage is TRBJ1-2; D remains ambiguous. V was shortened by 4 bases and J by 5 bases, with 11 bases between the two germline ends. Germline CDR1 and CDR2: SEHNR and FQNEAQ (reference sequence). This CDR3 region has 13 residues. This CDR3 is CASSSDKTYGYTF. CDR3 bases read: TGTGCCAGCAGCTCCGACAAGACATATGGC.

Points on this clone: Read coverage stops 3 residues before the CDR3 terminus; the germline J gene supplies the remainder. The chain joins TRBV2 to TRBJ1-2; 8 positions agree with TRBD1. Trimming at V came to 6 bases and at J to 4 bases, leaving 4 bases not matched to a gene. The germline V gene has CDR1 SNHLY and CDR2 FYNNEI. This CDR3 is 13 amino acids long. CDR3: CASRAGGSYGYTF. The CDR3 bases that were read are TGTGCCAGCAGGGCAGGGGGCAGCTATGGC.

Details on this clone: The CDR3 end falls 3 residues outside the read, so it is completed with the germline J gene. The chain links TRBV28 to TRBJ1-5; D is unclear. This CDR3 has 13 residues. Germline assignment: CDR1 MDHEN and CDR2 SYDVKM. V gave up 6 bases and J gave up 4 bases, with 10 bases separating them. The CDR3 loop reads CASRLTPNQPQHF. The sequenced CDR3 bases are TGTGCCAGCAGACTAACCCCGAATCAGCCC.

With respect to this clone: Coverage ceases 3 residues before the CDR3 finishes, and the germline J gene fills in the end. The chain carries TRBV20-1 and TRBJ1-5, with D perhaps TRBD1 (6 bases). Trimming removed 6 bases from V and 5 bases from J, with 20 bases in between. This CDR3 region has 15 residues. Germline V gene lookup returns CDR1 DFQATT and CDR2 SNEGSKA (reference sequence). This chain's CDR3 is CSAISLGANDQPQHF. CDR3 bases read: TGCAGTGCGATCTCGTTGGGGGCTAACGATCAGCCC.

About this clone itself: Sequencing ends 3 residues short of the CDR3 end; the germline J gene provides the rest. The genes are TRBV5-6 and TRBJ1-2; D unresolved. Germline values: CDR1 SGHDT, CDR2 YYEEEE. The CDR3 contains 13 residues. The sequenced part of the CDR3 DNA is TGTGCCAGCAGCTTGGGCCGCGTCAATGAC. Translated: CASSLGRVND. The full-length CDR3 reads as CASSLGRVNDYTF.

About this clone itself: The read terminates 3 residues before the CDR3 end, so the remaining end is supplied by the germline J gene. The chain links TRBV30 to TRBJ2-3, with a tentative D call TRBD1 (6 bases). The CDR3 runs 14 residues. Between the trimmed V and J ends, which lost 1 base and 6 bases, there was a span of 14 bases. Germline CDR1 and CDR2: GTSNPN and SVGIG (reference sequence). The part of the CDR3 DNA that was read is TGTGCCTGGAGTGGTGGTCTGAGGGGGGATACG. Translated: CAWSGGLRGDT. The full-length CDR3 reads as CAWSGGLRGDTQYF.

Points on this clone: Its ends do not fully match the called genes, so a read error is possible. CDR3 protein: CASSQGGQEKLFF. The part of the CDR3 DNA that was read is TGCGCCAGCAGCCAAGGAGGACAGGAAAAA. V gene TRBV4-2 combines with J gene TRBJ1-4; a possible D gene is TRBD1 (6 bases). The CDR3 end lies 3 residues beyond the end of the read and is filled in from the germline J gene. The length of the CDR3 is 13 residues. In germline, CDR1 is LGHNA, CDR2 YNFKEQ.

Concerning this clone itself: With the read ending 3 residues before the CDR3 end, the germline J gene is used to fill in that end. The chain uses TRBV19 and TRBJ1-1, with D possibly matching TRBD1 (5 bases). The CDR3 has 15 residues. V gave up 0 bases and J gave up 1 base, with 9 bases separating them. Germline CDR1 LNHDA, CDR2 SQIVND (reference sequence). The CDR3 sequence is CASSIDPGGNTEAFF. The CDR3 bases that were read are TGTGCCAGTAGTATAGATCCCGGGGGGAACACTGAA.

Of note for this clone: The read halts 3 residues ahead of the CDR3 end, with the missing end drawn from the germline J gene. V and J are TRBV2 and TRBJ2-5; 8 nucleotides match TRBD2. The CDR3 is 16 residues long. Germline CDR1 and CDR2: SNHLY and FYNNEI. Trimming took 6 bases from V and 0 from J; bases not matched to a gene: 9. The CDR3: CASRSPGLGDQETQYF. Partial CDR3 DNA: TGTGCCAGCAGGTCACCGGGACTAGGGGACCAAGAGACC.

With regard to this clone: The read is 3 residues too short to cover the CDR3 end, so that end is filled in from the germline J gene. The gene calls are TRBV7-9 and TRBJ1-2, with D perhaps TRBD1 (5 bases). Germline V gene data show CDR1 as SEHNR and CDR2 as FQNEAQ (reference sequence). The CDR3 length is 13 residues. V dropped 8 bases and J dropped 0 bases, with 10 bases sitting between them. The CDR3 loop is CASGAGSNYGYTF. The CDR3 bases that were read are TGTGCCAGCGGGGCAGGATCTAACTATGGC.